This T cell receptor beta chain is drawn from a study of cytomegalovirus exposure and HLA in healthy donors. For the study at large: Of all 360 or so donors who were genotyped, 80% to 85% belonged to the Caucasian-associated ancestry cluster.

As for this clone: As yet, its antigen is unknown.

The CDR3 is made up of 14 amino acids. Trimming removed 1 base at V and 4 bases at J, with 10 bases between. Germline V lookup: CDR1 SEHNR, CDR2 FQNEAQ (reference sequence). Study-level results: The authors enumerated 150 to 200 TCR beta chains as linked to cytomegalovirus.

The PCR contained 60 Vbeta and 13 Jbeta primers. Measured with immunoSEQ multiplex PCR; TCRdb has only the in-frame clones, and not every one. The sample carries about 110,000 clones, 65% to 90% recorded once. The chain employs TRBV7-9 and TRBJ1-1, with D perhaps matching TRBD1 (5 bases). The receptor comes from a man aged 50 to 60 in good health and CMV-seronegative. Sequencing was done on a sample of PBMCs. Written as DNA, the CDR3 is TGTGCCAGCAGCTTAGGATCAGGGATCACTGAAGCTTTCTTT. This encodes CASSLGSGITEAFF.